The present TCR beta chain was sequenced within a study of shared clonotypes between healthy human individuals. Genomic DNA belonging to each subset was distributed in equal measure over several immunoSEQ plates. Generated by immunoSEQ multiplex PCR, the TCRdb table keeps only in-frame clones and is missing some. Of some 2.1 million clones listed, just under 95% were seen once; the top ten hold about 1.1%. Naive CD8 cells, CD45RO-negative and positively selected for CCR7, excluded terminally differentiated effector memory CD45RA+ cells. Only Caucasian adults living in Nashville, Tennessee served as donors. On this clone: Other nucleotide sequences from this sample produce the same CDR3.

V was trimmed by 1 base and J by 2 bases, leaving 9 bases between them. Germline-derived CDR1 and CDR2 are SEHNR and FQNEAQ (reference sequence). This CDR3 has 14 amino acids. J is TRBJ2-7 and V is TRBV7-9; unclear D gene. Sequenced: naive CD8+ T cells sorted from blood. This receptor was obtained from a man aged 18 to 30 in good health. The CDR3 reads CASSLDAGPYEQYF. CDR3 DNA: TGTGCCAGCAGCTTAGATGCAGGACCCTACGAGCAGTACTTC.